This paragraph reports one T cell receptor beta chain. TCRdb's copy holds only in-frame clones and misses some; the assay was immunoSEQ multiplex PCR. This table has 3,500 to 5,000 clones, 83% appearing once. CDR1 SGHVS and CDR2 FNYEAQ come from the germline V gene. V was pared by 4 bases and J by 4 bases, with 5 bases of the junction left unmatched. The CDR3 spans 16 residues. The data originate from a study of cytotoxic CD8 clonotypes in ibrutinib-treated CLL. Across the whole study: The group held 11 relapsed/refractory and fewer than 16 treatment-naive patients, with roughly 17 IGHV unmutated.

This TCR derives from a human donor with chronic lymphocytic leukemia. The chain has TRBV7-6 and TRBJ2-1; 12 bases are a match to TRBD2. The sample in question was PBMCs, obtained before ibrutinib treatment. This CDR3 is CASSSMTSGSYNEQFF. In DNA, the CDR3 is TGTGCCAGCAGCTCCATGACTAGCGGGAGTTACAATGAGCAGTTCTTC.